This is a list of T cell receptor beta chains from one sample in a study of cytomegalovirus exposure and HLA in healthy donors. Measured with immunoSEQ multiplex PCR; TCRdb has only the in-frame clones, and not every one. The table lists more than 100,000 clones, roughly four fifths of them singletons. Sequencing used PBMCs. The receptors come from a woman in her sixties in good health and CMV-seronegative. Each CDR3 is given with its conserved first and last residue. Each record gives: V gene, D gene, clone size, J gene, CDR3 DNA, CDR3 protein. D genes are given only for firm matches. Some rows mark clone size as missing; the rest say once, few, many or name a class of expanded clone.

v_gene: TRBV10-3; d_gene: TRBD1; abundance: .; j_gene: TRBJ2-7; CDR3nt: TGTGCCATCAGTGGGGGGGACAGGACTTACGAGCAGTACTTC; CDR3aa: CAISGGDRTYEQYF
v_gene: TRBV30; d_gene: .; abundance: .; j_gene: TRBJ1-2; CDR3nt: TGTGCCTGGAGTCCCTTCCACAGCTCTAACTATGGCTACACCTTC; CDR3aa: CAWSPFHSSNYGYTF
v_gene: TRBV9; d_gene: .; abundance: .; j_gene: TRBJ2-5; CDR3nt: TGTGCCAGCAGCGGGAGTTCTGAGACCCAGTACTTC; CDR3aa: CASSGSSETQYF
v_gene: TRBV27; d_gene: .; abundance: .; j_gene: TRBJ1-1; CDR3nt: TGTGCCAGCGGGGGGTTGGGCGGGGTCACTGAAGCTTTCTTT; CDR3aa: CASGGLGGVTEAFF
v_gene: TRBV19; d_gene: .; abundance: .; j_gene: TRBJ2-3; CDR3nt: TGTGCCAGTAGTATTGGAGGGTTTAGGACAGATACGCAGTATTTT; CDR3aa: CASSIGGFRTDTQYF
v_gene: TRBV9; d_gene: .; abundance: .; j_gene: TRBJ2-3; CDR3nt: TGTGCCAGCAGCTCGCGGACAGCTAACACAGATACGCAGTATTTT; CDR3aa: CASSSRTANTDTQYF
v_gene: TRBV11-2; d_gene: TRBD2; abundance: once; j_gene: TRBJ2-1; CDR3nt: TGTGCCAGCAGCTTAAGCGGGAGGGCGTACAATGAGCAGTTCTTC; CDR3aa: CASSLSGRAYNEQFF
v_gene: TRBV9; d_gene: .; abundance: .; j_gene: TRBJ2-7; CDR3nt: TGTGCCAGCAGCCCCCGGAGGACAGAGTCCTACGAGCAGTACTTC; CDR3aa: CASSPRRTESYEQYF
v_gene: TRBV7-3; d_gene: .; abundance: .; j_gene: TRBJ2-2; CDR3nt: TGTGCCAGCAGCTTAAAAGCTAGTAAAAACACCGGGGAGCTGTTTTTT; CDR3aa: CASSLKASKNTGELFF
v_gene: TRBV6-6; d_gene: TRBD1; abundance: .; j_gene: TRBJ1-5; CDR3nt: TGTGCCAGCAGCGACAGGGGGAATGAGCAGCCCCAGCATTTT; CDR3aa: CASSDRGNEQPQHF
v_gene: TRBV2; d_gene: .; abundance: .; j_gene: TRBJ1-1; CDR3nt: TGTGCCCGCCGTTGGGCCAGGCCGAACACTGAAGCTTTCTTT; CDR3aa: CARRWARPNTEAFF
v_gene: TRBV6-1; d_gene: .; abundance: .; j_gene: TRBJ1-2; CDR3nt: TGTGCCAGCGAAAATCCGAGCAGGTCCCTGTATGGCTACACCTTC; CDR3aa: CASENPSRSLYGYTF
v_gene: TRBV7-8; d_gene: TRBD2; abundance: .; j_gene: TRBJ2-5; CDR3nt: TGTGCCAGCAGGAGGCTAGCGGGAGCTAACCAAGAGACCCAGTACTTC; CDR3aa: CASRRLAGANQETQYF
v_gene: TRBV5-1; d_gene: TRBD2; abundance: few; j_gene: TRBJ2-5; CDR3nt: TGCGCCAGCAGCTTGGGGCGGGGGGGAGAGACCCAGTACTTC; CDR3aa: CASSLGRGGETQYF
v_gene: TRBV29-1; d_gene: .; abundance: .; j_gene: TRBJ1-2; CDR3nt: TGCAGCGTAAGACACCGCTTCGGCGTCTATGGCTACACCTTC; CDR3aa: CSVRHRFGVYGYTF
v_gene: TRBV30; d_gene: .; abundance: .; j_gene: TRBJ2-7; CDR3nt: TGTGCCTGGAGTTTTCTCTCCTACGAGCAGTACTTC; CDR3aa: CAWSFLSYEQYF
v_gene: TRBV7-6; d_gene: .; abundance: few; j_gene: TRBJ1-6; CDR3nt: TGTGCCAGCAGCCTAGTTCCAGGGGACGCAGGTTCACCCCTCCACTTT; CDR3aa: CASSLVPGDAGSPLHF
v_gene: TRBV28; d_gene: TRBD1; abundance: .; j_gene: TRBJ1-3; CDR3nt: TGTGCCAGCAGCCCTAAGACAGGGGATCGTTTGGGAAACACCATATATTTT; CDR3aa: CASSPKTGDRLGNTIYF
v_gene: TRBV7-8; d_gene: TRBD1; abundance: once; j_gene: TRBJ1-5; CDR3nt: TGTGCCAGCAGCTTAGGGACAGGGGGCGAGAAAAGCAATCAGCCCCAGCATTTT; CDR3aa: CASSLGTGGEKSNQPQHF
v_gene: TRBV5-6; d_gene: .; abundance: .; j_gene: TRBJ1-4; CDR3nt: TGTGCCAGCAGCTTCGCCCGACTACCGAATGAAAAACTGTTTTTT; CDR3aa: CASSFARLPNEKLFF
v_gene: TRBV28; d_gene: .; abundance: .; j_gene: TRBJ1-4; CDR3nt: TGTGCCAGCAAAGGGGGTGGGAATGAAAAACTGTTTTTT; CDR3aa: CASKGGGNEKLFF